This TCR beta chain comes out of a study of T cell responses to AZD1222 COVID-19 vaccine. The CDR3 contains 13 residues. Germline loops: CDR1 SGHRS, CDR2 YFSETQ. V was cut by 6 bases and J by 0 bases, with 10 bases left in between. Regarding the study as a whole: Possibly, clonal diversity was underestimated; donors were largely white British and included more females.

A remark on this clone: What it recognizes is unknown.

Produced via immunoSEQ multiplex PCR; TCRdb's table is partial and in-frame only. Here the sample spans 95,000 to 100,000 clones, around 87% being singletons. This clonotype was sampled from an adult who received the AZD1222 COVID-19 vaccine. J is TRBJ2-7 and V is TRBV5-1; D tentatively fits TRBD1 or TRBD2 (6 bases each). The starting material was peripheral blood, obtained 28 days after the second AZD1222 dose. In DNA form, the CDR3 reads TGCGCCAGCACGGGGGACAACTCCTACGAGCAGTACTTC. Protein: CASTGDNSYEQYF.